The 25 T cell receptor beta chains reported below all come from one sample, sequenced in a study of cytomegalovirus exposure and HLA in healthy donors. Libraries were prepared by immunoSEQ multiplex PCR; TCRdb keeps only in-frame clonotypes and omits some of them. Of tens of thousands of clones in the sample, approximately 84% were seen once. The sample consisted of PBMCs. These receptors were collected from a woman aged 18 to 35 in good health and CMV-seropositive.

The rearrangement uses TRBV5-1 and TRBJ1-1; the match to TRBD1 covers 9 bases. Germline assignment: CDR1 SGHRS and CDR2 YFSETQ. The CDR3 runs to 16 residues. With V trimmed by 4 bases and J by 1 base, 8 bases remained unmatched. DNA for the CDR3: TGCGCCAGCAGCGTACAGGGGGCTGGTGGGAACACTGAAGCTTTCTTT. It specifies CASSVQGAGGNTEAFF.

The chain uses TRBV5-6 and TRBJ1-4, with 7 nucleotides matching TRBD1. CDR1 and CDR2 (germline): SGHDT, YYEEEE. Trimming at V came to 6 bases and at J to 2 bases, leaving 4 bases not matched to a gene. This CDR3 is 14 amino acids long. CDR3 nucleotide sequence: TGTGCCAGCATTACAGGGGACACTAATGAAAAACTGTTTTTT. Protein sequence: CASITGDTNEKLFF.

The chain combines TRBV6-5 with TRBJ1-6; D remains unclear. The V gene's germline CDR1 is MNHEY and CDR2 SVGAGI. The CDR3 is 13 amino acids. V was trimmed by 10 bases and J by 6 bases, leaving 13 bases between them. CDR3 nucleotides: TGTGCCACCTGCCGGGTTATTAATTCACCCCTCCACTTT. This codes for CATCRVINSPLHF.

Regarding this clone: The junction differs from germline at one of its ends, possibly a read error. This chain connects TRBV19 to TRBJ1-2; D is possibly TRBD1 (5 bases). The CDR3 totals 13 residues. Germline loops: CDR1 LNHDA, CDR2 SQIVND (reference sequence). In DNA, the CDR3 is TGTGCCAGTAGTGTTCAGGGTAACCATGGCTACACCTTC. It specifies CASSVQGNHGYTF.

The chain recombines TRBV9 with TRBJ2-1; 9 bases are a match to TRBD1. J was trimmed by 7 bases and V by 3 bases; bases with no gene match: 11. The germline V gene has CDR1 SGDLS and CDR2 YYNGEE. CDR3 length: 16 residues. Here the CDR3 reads CASSASGTGLRNEQFF. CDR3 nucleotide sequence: TGTGCCAGCAGCGCCTCCGGGACAGGGTTGCGGAATGAGCAGTTCTTC. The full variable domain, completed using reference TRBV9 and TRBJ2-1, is DSGVTQTPKHLITATGQRVTLRCSPRSGDLSVYWYQQSLDQGLQFLIQYYNGEERAKGNILERFSAQQFPDLHSELNLSSLELGDSALYFCASSASGTGLRNEQFFGPGTRLTVL.

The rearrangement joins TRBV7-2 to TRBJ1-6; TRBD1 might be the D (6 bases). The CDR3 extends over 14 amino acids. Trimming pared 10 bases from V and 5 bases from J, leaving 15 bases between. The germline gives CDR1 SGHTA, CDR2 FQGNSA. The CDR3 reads CAISTGPDNSPLHF. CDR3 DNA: TGTGCCATATCGACAGGTCCAGATAATTCACCCCTCCACTTT.

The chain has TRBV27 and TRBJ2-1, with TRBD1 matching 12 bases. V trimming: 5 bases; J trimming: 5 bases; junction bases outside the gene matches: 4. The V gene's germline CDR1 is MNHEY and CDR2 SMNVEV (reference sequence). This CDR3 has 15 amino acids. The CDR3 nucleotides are TGTGCCAGCAGTATGGGACAGGGGGCCCACAATGAGCAGTTCTTC. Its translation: CASSMGQGAHNEQFF.

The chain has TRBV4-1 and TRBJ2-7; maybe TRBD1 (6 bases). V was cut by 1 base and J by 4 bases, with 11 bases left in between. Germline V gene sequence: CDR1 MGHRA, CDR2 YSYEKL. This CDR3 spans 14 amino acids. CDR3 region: CASSQAQGAYEQYF. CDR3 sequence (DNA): TGCGCCAGCAGCCAAGCACAGGGAGCGTACGAGCAGTACTTC.

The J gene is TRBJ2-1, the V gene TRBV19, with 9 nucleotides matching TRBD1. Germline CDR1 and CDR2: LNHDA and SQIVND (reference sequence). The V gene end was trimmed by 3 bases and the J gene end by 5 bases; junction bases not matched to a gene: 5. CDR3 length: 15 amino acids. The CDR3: CASSIGTGMHNEQFF. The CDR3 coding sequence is TGTGCCAGTAGTATCGGGACAGGGATGCACAATGAGCAGTTCTTC. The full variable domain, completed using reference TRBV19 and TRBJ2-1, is DGGITQSPKYLFRKEGQNVTLSCEQNLNHDAMYWYRQDPGQGLRLIYYSQIVNDFQKGDIAEGYSVSREKKESFPLTVTSAQKNPTAFYLCASSIGTGMHNEQFFGPGTRLTVL.

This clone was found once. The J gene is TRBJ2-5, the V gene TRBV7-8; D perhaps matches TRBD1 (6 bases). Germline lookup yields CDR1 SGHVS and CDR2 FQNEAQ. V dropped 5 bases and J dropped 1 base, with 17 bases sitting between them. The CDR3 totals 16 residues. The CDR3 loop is CASSEFIDRIQETQYF. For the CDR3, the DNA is TGTGCCAGCAGCGAGTTTATTGACAGGATCCAAGAGACCCAGTACTTC.

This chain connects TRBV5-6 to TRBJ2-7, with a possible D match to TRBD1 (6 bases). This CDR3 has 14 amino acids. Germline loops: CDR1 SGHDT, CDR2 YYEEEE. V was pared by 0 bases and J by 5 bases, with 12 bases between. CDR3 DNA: TGTGCCAGCAGCTTGGTGGGGGCGCCCAACGAGCAGTACTTC. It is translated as CASSLVGAPNEQYF.

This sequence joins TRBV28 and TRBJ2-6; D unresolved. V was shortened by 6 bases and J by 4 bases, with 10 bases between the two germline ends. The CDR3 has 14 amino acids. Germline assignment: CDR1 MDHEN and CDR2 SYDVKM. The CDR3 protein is CASRTPSGANVLTF. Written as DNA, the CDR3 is TGTGCCAGCAGAACACCGTCCGGGGCCAACGTCCTGACTTTC. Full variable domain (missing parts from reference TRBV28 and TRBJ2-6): DVKVTQSSRYLVKRTGEKVFLECVQDMDHENMFWYRQDPGLGLRLIYFSYDVKMKEKGDIPEGYSVSREKKERFSLILESASTNQTSMYLCASRTPSGANVLTFGAGSRLTVL.

The CDR3 DNA reads as TGTGCCAGCAGCCAGGGGGGAAATCAGCCCCAGCATTTT. The encoded protein is CASSQGGNQPQHF. This chain joins TRBV5-5 and TRBJ1-5, with TRBD1 matching 7 bases. This CDR3 is built from 13 residues. Germline V lookup: CDR1 SGHKS, CDR2 YYEKEE (reference sequence). The trim removed 4 bases at V and 4 bases at J, leaving 2 bases unmatched.

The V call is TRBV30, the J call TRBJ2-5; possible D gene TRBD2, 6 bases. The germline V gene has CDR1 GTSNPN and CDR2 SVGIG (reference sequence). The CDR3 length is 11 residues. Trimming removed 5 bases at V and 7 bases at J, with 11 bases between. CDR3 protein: CAWGGFGTQYF. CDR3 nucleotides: TGTGCCTGGGGGGGGTTTGGGACCCAGTACTTC.

The CDR3 DNA follows: TGTGCCAGCTCACCGCGCGAGGGGGCGTACTCTGGAAACACCATATATTTT. This codes for CASSPREGAYSGNTIYF. J is TRBJ1-3 and V is TRBV18, with 7 bases identical to TRBD1. CDR1 and CDR2 from the germline V gene are KGHSH and LQKENI. The CDR3 spans 17 residues. V lost 3 bases, J lost 0 bases, and 8 bases stayed unmatched. Combining the CDR3 with reference TRBV18 and TRBJ1-3 gives the whole variable domain NAGVMQNPRHLVRRRGQEARLRCSPMKGHSHVYWYRQLPEEGLKFMVYLQKENIIDESGMPKERFSAEFPKEGPSILRIQQVVRGDSAAYFCASSPREGAYSGNTIYFGEGSWLTVV.

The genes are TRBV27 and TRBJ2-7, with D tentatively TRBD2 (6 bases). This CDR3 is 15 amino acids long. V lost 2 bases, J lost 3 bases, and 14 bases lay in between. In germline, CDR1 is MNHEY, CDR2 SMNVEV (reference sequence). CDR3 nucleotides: TGTGCCAGCAGTTTAGGAGTAGGAGGGGTCTACGAGCAGTACTTC. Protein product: CASSLGVGGVYEQYF.

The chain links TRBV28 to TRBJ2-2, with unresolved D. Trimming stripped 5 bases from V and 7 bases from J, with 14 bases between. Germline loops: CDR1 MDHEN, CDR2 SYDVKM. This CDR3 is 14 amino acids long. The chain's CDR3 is CASSPFSGDGELFF. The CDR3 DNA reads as TGTGCCAGCAGTCCCTTTTCCGGTGACGGGGAGCTGTTTTTT.

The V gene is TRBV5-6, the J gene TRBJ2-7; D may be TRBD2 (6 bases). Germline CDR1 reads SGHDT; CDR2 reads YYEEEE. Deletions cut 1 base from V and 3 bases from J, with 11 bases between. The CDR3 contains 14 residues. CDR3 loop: CASSLIGGVYEQYF. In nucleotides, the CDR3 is TGTGCCAGCAGCTTGATTGGCGGGGTCTACGAGCAGTACTTC.

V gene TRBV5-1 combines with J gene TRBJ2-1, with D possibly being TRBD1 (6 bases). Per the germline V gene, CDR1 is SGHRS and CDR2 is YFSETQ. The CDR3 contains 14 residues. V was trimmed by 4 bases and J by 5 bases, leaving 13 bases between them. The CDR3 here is CASSTRTVHNEQFF. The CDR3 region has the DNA TGCGCCAGCAGCACCCGGACAGTCCACAATGAGCAGTTCTTC.

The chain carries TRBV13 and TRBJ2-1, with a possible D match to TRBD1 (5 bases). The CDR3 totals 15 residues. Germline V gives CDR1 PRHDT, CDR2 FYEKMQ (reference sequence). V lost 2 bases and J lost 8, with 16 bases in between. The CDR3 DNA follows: TGTGCCAGCAGCTTAAGCAGGGCTCAATTCGATGAGCAGTTCTTC. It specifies CASSLSRAQFDEQFF.

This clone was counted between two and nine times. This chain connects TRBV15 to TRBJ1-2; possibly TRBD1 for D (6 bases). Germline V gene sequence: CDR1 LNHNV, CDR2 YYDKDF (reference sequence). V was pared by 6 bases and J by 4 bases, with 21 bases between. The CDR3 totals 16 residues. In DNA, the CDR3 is TGTGCCACCAGTAACCCATCCAGGGCCAGGGGCTATGGCTACACCTTC. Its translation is CATSNPSRARGYGYTF.

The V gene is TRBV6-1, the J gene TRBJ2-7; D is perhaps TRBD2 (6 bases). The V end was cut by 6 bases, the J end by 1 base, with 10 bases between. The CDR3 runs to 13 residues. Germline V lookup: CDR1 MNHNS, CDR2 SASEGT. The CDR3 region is CASRVGTSYEQYF. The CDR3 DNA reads TGTGCCAGCAGAGTAGGGACTTCCTACGAGCAGTACTTC.

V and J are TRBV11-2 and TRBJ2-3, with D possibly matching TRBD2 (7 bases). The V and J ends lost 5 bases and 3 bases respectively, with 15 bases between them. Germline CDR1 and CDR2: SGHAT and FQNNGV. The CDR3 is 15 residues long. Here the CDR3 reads CASSGGARLTDTQYF. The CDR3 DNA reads TGTGCCAGCAGCGGGGGGGCCCGTCTAACAGATACGCAGTATTTT.

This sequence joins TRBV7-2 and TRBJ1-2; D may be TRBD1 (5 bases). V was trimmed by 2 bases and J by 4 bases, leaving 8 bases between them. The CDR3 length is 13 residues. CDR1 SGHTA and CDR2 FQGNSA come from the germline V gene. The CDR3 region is CASSLPGSYGYTF. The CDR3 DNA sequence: TGTGCCAGCAGCTTACCAGGGTCCTATGGCTACACCTTC.

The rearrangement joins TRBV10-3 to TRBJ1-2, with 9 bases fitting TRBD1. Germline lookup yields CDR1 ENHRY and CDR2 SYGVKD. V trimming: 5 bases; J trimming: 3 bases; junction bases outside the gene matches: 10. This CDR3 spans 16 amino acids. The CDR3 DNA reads TGTGCCATCAGTTTACAGGGGGCCCGCCGCGACTATGGCTACACCTTC. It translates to CAISLQGARRDYGYTF.